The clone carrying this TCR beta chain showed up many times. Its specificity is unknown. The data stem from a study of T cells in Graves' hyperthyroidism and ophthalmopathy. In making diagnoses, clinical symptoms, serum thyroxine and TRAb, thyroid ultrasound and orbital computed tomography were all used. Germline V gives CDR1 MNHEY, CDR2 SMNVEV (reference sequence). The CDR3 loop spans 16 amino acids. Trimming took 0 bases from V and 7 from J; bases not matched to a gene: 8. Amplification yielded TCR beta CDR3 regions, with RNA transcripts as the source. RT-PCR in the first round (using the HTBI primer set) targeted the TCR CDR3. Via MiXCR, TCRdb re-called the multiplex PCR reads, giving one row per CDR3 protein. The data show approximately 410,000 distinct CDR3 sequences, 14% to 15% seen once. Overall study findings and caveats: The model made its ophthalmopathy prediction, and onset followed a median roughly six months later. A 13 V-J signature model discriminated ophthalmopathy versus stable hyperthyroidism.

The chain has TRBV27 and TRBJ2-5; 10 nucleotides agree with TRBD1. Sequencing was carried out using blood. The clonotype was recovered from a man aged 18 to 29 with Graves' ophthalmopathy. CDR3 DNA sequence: TGTGCCAGCAGTTTATCGGGGACAGGGGTTCGGGGGACCCAGTACTTC. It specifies CASSLSGTGVRGTQYF.